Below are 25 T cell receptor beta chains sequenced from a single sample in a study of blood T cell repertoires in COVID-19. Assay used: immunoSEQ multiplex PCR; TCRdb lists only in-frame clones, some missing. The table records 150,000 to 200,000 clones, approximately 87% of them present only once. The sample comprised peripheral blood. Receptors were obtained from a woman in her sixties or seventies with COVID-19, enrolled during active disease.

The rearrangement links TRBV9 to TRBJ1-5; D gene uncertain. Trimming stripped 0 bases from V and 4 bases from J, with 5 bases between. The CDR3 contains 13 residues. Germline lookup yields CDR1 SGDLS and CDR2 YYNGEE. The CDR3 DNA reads TGTGCCAGCAGCGTAGACAGAAATCAGCCCCAGCATTTT. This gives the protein CASSVDRNQPQHF.

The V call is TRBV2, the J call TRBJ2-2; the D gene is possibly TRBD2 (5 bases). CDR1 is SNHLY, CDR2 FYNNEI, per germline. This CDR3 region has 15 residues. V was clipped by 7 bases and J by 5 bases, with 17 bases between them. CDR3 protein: CASNPGLRGTGELFF. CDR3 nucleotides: TGTGCCAGCAACCCGGGGTTGCGTGGGACCGGGGAGCTGTTTTTT.

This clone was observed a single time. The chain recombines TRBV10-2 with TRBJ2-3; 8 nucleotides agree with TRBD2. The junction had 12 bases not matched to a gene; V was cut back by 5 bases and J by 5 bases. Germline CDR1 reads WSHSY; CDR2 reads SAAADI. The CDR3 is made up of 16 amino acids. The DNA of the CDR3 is TGCGCCAGCAGTAGATTTGGGGCGGGGGGTCAAGATACGCAGTATTTT. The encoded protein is CASSRFGAGGQDTQYF.

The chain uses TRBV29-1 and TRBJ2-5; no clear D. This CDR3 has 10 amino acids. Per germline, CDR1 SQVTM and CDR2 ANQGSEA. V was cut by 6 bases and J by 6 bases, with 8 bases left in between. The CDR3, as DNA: TGCAGCGTGCGCACTCAGACCCAGTACTTC. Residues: CSVRTQTQYF.

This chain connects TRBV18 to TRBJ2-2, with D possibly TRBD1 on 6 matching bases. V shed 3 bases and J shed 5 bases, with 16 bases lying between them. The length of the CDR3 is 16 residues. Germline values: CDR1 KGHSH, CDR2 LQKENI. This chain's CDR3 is CASSPKIGGETGELFF. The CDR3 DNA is TGTGCCAGCTCACCGAAGATAGGGGGAGAAACCGGGGAGCTGTTTTTT.

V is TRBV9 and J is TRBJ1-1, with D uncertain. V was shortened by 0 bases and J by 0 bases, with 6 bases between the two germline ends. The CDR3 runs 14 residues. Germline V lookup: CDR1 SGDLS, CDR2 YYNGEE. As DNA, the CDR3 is TGTGCCAGCAGCGTAGTAGCAGTGAACACTGAAGCTTTCTTT. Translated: CASSVVAVNTEAFF. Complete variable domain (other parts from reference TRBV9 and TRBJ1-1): DSGVTQTPKHLITATGQRVTLRCSPRSGDLSVYWYQQSLDQGLQFLIQYYNGEERAKGNILERFSAQQFPDLHSELNLSSLELGDSALYFCASSVVAVNTEAFFGQGTRLTVV.

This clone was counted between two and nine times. This chain's CDR3 is CAWSRGQSNKNIQYF. The CDR3 region has the DNA TGTGCCTGGAGTCGGGGACAGTCCAACAAAAACATTCAGTACTTC. V usage is TRBV30 and J usage is TRBJ2-4; TRBD1 matches at 7 bases. CDR1 GTSNPN and CDR2 SVGIG come from the germline V gene (reference sequence). V shed 2 bases and J 3 bases; nucleotides not matched to a gene: 7. The CDR3 covers 15 residues.

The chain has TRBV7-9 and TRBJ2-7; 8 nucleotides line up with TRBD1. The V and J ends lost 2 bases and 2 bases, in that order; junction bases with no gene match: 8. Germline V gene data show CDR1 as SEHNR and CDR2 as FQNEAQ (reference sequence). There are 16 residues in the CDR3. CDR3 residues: CASSLMGQARTYEQYF. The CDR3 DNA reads TGTGCCAGCAGCTTAATGGGACAGGCGCGCACCTACGAGCAGTACTTC.

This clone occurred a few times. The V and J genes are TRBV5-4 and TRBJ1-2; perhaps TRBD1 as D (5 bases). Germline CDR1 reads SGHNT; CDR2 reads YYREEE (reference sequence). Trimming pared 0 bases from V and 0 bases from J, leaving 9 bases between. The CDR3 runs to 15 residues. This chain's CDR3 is CASSLGSGANYGYTF. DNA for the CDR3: TGTGCCAGCAGCTTGGGGTCGGGGGCTAACTATGGCTACACCTTC.

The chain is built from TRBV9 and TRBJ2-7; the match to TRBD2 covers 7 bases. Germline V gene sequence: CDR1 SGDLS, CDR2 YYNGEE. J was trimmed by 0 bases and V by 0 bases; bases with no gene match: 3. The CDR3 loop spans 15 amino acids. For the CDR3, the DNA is TGTGCCAGCAGCGTAGGGGAGGGGAGCTCCTACGAGCAGTACTTC. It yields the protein CASSVGEGSSYEQYF.

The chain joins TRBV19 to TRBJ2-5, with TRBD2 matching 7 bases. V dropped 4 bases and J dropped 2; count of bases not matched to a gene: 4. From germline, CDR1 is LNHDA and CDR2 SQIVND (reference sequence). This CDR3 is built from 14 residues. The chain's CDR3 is CASSTGTTQETQYF. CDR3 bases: TGTGCCAGTAGTACCGGGACTACGCAAGAGACCCAGTACTTC. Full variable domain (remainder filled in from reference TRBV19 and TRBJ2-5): DGGITQSPKYLFRKEGQNVTLSCEQNLNHDAMYWYRQDPGQGLRLIYYSQIVNDFQKGDIAEGYSVSREKKESFPLTVTSAQKNPTAFYLCASSTGTTQETQYFGPGTRLLVL.

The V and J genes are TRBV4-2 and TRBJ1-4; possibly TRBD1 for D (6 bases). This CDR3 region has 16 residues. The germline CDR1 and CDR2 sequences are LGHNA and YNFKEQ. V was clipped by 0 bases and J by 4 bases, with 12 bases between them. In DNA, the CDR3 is TGTGCCAGCAGCCAAGATCCGACAGGTGATAATGAAAAACTGTTTTTT. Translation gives CASSQDPTGDNEKLFF.

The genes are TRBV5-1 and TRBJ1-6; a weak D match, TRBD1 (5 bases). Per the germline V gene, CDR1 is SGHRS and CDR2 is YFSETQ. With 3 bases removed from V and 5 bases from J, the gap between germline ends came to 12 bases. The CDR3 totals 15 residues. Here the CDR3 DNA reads TGCGCCAGCAGCTCGGGGGTTCTAGATAATTCACCCCTCCACTTT. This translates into CASSSGVLDNSPLHF.

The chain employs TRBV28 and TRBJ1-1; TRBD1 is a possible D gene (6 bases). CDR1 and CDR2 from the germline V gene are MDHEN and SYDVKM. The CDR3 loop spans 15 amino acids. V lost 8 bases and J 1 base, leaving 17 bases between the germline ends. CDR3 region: CASGLTGGQNTEAFF. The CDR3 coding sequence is TGTGCCAGCGGCCTAACGGGGGGGCAGAACACTGAAGCTTTCTTT.

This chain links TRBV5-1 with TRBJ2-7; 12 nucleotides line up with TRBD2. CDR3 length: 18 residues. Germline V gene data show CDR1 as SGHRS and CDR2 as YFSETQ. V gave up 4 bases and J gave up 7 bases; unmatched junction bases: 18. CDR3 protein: CASSRAELAGGQIDEQYF. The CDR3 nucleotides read TGCGCCAGCAGCCGGGCGGAACTAGCGGGGGGCCAAATAGATGAGCAGTACTTC.

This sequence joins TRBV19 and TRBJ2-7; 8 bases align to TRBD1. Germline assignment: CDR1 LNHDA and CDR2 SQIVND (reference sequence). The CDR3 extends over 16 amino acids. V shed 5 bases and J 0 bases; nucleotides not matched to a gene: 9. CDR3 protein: CASSPDRGTSSYEQYF. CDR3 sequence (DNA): TGTGCCAGTAGTCCAGACAGGGGAACCAGCTCCTACGAGCAGTACTTC.

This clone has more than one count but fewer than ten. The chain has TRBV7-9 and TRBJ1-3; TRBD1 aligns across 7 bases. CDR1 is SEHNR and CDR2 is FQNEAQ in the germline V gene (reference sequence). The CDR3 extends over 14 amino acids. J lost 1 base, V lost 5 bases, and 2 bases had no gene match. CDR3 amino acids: CASSATGSGNTIYF. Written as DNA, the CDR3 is TGTGCCAGCAGCGCGACAGGGTCTGGAAACACCATATATTTT.

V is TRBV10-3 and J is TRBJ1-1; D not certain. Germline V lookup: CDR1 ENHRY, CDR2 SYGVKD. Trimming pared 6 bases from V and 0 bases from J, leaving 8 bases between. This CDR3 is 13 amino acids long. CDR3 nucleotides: TGTGCCATCAGAGTAGACATGAACACTGAAGCTTTCTTT. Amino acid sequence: CAIRVDMNTEAFF.

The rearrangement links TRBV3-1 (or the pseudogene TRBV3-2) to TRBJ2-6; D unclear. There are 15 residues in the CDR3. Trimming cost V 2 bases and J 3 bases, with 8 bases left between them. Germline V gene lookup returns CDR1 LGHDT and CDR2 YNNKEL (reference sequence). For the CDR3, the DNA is TGTGCCAGCAGCCAACAGGTGTATGGGGCCAACGTCCTGACTTTC. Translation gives CASSQQVYGANVLTF.

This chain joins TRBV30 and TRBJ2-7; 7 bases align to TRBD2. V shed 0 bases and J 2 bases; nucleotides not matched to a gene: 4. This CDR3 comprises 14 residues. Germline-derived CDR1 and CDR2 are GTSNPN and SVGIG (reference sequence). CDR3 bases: TGTGCCTGGAGTGTCCGGGGGAGGGCCTACGAGCAGTACTTC. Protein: CAWSVRGRAYEQYF.

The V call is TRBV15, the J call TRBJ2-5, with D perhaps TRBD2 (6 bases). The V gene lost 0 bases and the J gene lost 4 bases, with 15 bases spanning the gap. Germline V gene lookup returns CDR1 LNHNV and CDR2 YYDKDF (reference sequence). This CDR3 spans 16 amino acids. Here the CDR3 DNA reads TGTGCCACCAGCAGAGATGGAGGGGAGCGGAGAGAGACCCAGTACTTC. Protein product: CATSRDGGERRETQYF.

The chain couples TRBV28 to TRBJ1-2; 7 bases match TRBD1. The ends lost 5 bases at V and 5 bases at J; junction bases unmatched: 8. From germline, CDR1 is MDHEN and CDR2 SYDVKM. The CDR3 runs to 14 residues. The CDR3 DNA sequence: TGTGCCAGCAGTGCCCGAGGGACAGTTTATGGCTACACCTTC. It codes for CASSARGTVYGYTF.

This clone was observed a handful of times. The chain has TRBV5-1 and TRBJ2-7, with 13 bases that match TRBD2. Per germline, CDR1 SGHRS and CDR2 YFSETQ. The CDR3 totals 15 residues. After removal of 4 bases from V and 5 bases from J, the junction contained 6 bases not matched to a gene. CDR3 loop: CASSPGLAGLDEQYF. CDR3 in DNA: TGCGCCAGCAGCCCGGGACTAGCGGGGTTGGACGAGCAGTACTTC.

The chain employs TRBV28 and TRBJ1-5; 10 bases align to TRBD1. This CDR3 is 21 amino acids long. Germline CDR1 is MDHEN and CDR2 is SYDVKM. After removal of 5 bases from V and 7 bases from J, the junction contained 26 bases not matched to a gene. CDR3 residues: CASSPQYRYGGQGPLEQPQHF. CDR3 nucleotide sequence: TGTGCCAGCAGTCCACAATACCGTTATGGGGGACAGGGGCCCCTCGAGCAGCCCCAGCATTTT. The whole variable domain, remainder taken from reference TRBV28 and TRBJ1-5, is DVKVTQSSRYLVKRTGEKVFLECVQDMDHENMFWYRQDPGLGLRLIYFSYDVKMKEKGDIPEGYSVSREKKERFSLILESASTNQTSMYLCASSPQYRYGGQGPLEQPQHFGDGTRLSIL.

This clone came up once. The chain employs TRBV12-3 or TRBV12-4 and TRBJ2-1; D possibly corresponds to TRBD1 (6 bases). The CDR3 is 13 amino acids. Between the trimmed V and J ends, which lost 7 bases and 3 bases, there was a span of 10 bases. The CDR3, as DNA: TGTGCCAGCACCCCGGACAGCTACAATGAGCAGTTCTTC. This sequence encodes CASTPDSYNEQFF.